One and the same sample provided the 20 T cell receptor beta chains below, sequenced in a study of T cells after yellow fever vaccination. From the 5' RACE reads, TCRdb called clonotypes with MiXCR, one entry per CDR3 protein. The repertoire holds 620,000 or so distinct CDR3 sequences, with around 17% as singletons. The source was PBMCs, collected 5 days after the first yellow fever vaccination. The receptors come from a man between 18 and 35 years old who received the YFV17D yellow fever vaccine.

The chain joins TRBV4-3 to TRBJ2-1, with TRBD2 matching over 14 bases. V lost 7 bases, J lost 6 bases, and 11 bases stayed unmatched. Germline V gene data show CDR1 as LGHNA and CDR2 as YSLEER. The CDR3 contains 17 residues. The DNA of the CDR3 is TGCGCCAGCATGCCGGGACTAGCGGGGGCGCAATCCAATGAGCAGTTCTTC. It encodes CASMPGLAGAQSNEQFF.

This clonotype was seen a handful of times. The rearrangement links TRBV2 to TRBJ1-4; D gene uncertain. Trimming took off 6 bases at V and 8 bases at J, with 7 bases between the two ends. This CDR3 has 11 amino acids. From germline, CDR1 is SNHLY and CDR2 FYNNEI. CDR3 in amino acids: CASRREEKLFF. Here the CDR3 DNA reads TGTGCCAGCAGGAGGGAGGAAAAACTGTTTTTT.

Comment on this clonotype: The DNA is left out, because the CDR3 cannot be placed on it with certainty; the CDR3 is given as TCRdb lists it. This chain joins TRBV5-4 and TRBJ2-7. The CDR3 totals 15 residues, both ends included. Germline CDR1 is SGHNT and CDR2 is YYREEE (reference sequence). The CDR3 spells CASGFGPGTSYEQYF.

V is TRBV28 and J is TRBJ2-7, with 10 bases identical to TRBD2. This CDR3 is built from 15 residues. After removal of 2 bases from V and 2 bases from J, the junction contained 3 bases not matched to a gene. Per germline, CDR1 MDHEN and CDR2 SYDVKM. CDR3 DNA sequence: TGTGCCAGCAGTTTAGCGGGACTAGCGACCTACGAGCAGTACGTC. Encoded protein: CASSLAGLATYEQYV.

This rearrangement joins TRBV3-1 to TRBJ1-5; no definite D call. Trimming left V 0 bases short and J 5 bases short, with 8 bases between. The CDR3 is 14 residues long. CDR1 is LGHDT and CDR2 is YNNKEL in the germline V gene (reference sequence). The CDR3 region is CASSQDKSHQPQHF. The CDR3 DNA sequence: TGTGCCAGCAGCCAAGATAAGTCACATCAGCCCCAGCATTTT.

This clonotype turned up a few times. This rearrangement joins TRBV6-6 to TRBJ1-2; the D gene is possibly TRBD1 (6 bases). With 2 bases removed from V and 10 bases from J, the gap between germline ends came to 14 bases. This CDR3 is built from 13 residues. Germline V gene data show CDR1 as MNHNY and CDR2 as SVGAGI (reference sequence). CDR3: CASSYGGRGHYTF. The CDR3 region has the DNA TGTGCCAGCAGTTACGGGGGCAGGGGACACTACACCTTC.

The V gene is TRBV6-5, the J gene TRBJ2-7, with D uncertain. V was pared by 2 bases and J by 5 bases, with 13 bases between. CDR3 length: 14 amino acids. Germline CDR1 reads MNHEY; CDR2 reads SVGAGI. Here the CDR3 DNA reads TGTGCCAGCAGTTACACTCTACAGTCCCACGAGCAGTACTTC. It translates to CASSYTLQSHEQYF.

The chain links TRBV11-2 to TRBJ2-3; D gene ambiguous. V lost 1 base, J lost 6 bases, and 11 bases lay in between. The CDR3 contains 14 residues. Germline V CDR1 and CDR2: SGHAT, FQNNGV. CDR3: CASSLADPHDTQYF. The CDR3 bases are TGTGCCAGCAGCTTAGCGGATCCACACGATACGCAGTATTTT.

CDR3 loop: CASSLKGASYGYTF. The CDR3 nucleotides are TGTGCCAGCAGTTTAAAGGGGGCAAGCTATGGCTACACCTTC. The chain joins TRBV27 to TRBJ1-2, with TRBD1 matching 7 bases. Germline CDR1 MNHEY, CDR2 SMNVEV (reference sequence). The CDR3 spans 14 residues. V was clipped by 2 bases and J by 4 bases; unmatched bases: 4.

The chain links TRBV15 to TRBJ2-2; weak D call: TRBD1 (5 bases). Germline V gene data show CDR1 as LNHNV and CDR2 as YYDKDF (reference sequence). The CDR3 is 17 residues long. Trimming took 0 bases from V and 5 from J, leaving 16 bases between them. This CDR3 is CATSRDVGVGVTGELFF. CDR3 nucleotide sequence: TGTGCCACCAGCAGAGATGTTGGGGTAGGGGTAACCGGGGAGCTGTTTTTT.

The genes are TRBV6-2 or TRBV6-3 and TRBJ2-1; D is possibly TRBD1 or TRBD2 (6 bases each). The CDR3 covers 12 residues. V shed 7 bases and J shed 4 bases, with 8 bases lying between them. Germline CDR1 and CDR2: MNHEY and SVGEGT. CDR3 in amino acids: CASKGGYNEQFF. DNA of the CDR3: TGTGCCAGCAAGGGGGGTTACAATGAGCAGTTCTTC.

This clonotype has more than one count but fewer than ten. This chain joins TRBV7-9 and TRBJ1-2, with D unresolved. CDR3 length: 15 amino acids. Trimming took off 4 bases at V and 1 base at J, with 13 bases between the two ends. The germline CDR1 and CDR2 sequences are SEHNR and FQNEAQ (reference sequence). The CDR3: CASSWEGRDNYGYTF. The CDR3 nucleotides are TGTGCCAGCAGCTGGGAGGGCAGAGATAACTATGGCTACACCTTC.

The sample holds a few counts of this clonotype. The genes are TRBV6-2 or TRBV6-3 and TRBJ1-1; 8 bases fit TRBD1. The CDR3 sequence is 13 residues long. V dropped 5 bases and J dropped 5; count of bases not matched to a gene: 4. Per the germline V gene, CDR1 is MNHEY and CDR2 is SVGEGT. For the CDR3, the DNA is TGTGCCAGCAGTCAGGGGGCGCGGACTGAAGCTTTCTTT. Translated: CASSQGARTEAFF.

This clonotype has just a few counts. This chain joins TRBV10-3 and TRBJ1-6, with 7 bases aligning to TRBD1. Per the germline V gene, CDR1 is ENHRY and CDR2 is SYGVKD. J lost 10 bases, V lost 6 bases, and 9 bases had no gene match. The CDR3 sequence is 14 residues long. CDR3 coding DNA: TGTGCCATCAGCGGAGAAGGGGGCGGATCACCCCTCCACTTT. This translates into CAISGEGGGSPLHF.

This clonotype was detected a few times. The CDR3 region is CASSGTSGGDNEQFF. In nucleotides, the CDR3 is TGTGCCAGCAGTGGGACTAGCGGGGGAGACAATGAGCAGTTCTTC. This chain connects TRBV6-2 or TRBV6-3 to TRBJ2-1; 14 bases line up with TRBD2. Germline assignment: CDR1 MNHEY and CDR2 SVGEGT. The CDR3 length is 15 residues. Losses at the gene ends were 5 bases for V and 5 bases for J; bases not matched to a gene: 2.

This sequence joins TRBV5-1 and TRBJ1-4, with 7 bases that match TRBD1. Looked up from germline, CDR1 is SGHRS and CDR2 is YFSETQ. V was clipped by 4 bases and J by 4 bases; unmatched bases: 7. The CDR3 has 15 amino acids. The CDR3 is CASSPGGTSNEKLFF. The DNA of the CDR3 is TGCGCCAGCAGCCCAGGGGGAACCAGTAATGAAAAACTGTTTTTT. Together with reference TRBV5-1 and TRBJ1-4, the CDR3 gives the full variable domain: KAGVTQTPRYLIKTRGQQVTLSCSPISGHRSVSWYQQTPGQGLQFLFEYFSETQRNKGNFPGRFSGRQFSNSRSEMNVSTLELGDSALYLCASSPGGTSNEKLFFGSGTQLSVL.

This clonotype was seen more than once but under ten times. The chain is built from TRBV7-3 and TRBJ2-1, with TRBD2 matching over 9 bases. Germline values: CDR1 SGHTA, CDR2 FQGTGA. The junction had 24 bases not matched to a gene; V was cut back by 4 bases and J by 8 bases. CDR3 length: 20 residues. CDR3 DNA: TGTGCCAGCAGCTCCTTCCCAGTTGGTCTCAGCGGGGGGACCCCAGATGAGCAGTTCTTC. Translating it yields CASSSFPVGLSGGTPDEQFF.

V usage is TRBV5-6 and J usage is TRBJ1-5; the match to TRBD1 covers 8 bases. Germline V gene data show CDR1 as SGHDT and CDR2 as YYEEEE. J lost 3 bases, V lost 4 bases, and 6 bases had no gene match. This CDR3 is built from 15 residues. The CDR3 coding sequence is TGTGCCAGCAGCGTCGGGACAGGACACAATCAGCCCCAGCATTTT. The encoded protein is CASSVGTGHNQPQHF.

The chain employs TRBV20-1 and TRBJ1-2; D is unclear. The V end lost 2 bases, the J end lost 5 bases, and 12 bases lay between the germline ends. Germline values: CDR1 DFQATT, CDR2 SNEGSKA (reference sequence). This CDR3 contains 13 residues. The CDR3 bases are TGCAGTGCTAGAATCGGTGGCGAGTATGGCTACACCTTC. It encodes CSARIGGEYGYTF.

This chain links TRBV7-8 with TRBJ2-7, with D perhaps TRBD1 (5 bases). Per the germline V gene, CDR1 is SGHVS and CDR2 is FQNEAQ. The V end lost 5 bases, the J end lost 2 bases, and 16 bases lay between the germline ends. There are 15 residues in the CDR3. CDR3 nucleotides: TGTGCCAGCAGCCCCCGCAGGGTCGGCACCTACGAGCAGTACTTC. Translated, it gives CASSPRRVGTYEQYF.